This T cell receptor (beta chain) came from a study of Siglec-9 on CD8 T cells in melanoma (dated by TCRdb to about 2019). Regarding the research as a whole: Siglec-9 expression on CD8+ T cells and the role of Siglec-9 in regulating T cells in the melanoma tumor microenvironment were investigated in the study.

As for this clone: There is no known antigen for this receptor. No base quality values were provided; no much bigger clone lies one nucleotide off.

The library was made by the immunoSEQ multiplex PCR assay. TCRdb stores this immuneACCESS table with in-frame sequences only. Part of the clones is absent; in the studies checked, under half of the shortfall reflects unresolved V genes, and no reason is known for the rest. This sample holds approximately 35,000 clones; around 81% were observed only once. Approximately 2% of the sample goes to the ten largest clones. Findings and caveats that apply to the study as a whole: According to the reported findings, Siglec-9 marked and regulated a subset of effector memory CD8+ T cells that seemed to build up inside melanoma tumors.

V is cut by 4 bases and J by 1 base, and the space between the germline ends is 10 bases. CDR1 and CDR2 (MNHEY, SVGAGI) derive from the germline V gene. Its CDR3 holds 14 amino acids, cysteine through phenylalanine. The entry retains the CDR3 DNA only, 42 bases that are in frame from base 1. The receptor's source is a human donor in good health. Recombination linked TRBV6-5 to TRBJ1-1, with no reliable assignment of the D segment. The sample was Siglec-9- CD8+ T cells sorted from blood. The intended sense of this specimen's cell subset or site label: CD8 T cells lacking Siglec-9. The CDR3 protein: CASSSLRRNTEAFF. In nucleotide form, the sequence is TGTGCCAGCAGTTCCCTCAGAAGGAACACTGAAGCTTTCTTT.